The clone carrying this TCR beta chain was picked up many times. Antigen specificity is unknown. This sample stems from a study of molecular identifiers for immune sequencing clone quantification. Methods described previously were used for bulk TCR libraries, and listed TCR primers were applied. Each CDR3 protein is one row after TCRdb ran MiXCR on the PCR reads. The repertoire includes roughly 50,000 distinct CDR3 sequences, roughly 24% of them detected once, and 1.5% to 2% sits in the top ten. Germline V gene lookup returns CDR1 LGHNA and CDR2 YSLEER. Trimming shortened V by 1 base and J by 4 bases, and 13 bases separated the two germline ends. This CDR3 region has 15 residues. Study observations and caveats: Because of identical TCR molecules sharing a barcode, sizes of highly expanded clones could be underestimated.

Sorted naive CD8 T cells, roughly 17,000 to 1,100,000, were sequenced from 10%, 30% or 50% RNA. The chain couples TRBV4-3 to TRBJ1-1; TRBD1 is a possible D gene (6 bases). This clonotype was sampled from a human donor in good health. Some libraries in this study had Jurkat cell RNA spiked in. The sample was naive CD8+ T cells from blood, with Jurkat cell RNA spiked in. The sample's subset: FACS-sorted CD8+CD4-CCR7+CD45RA+ naive T cells. The CDR3 DNA follows: TGCGCCAGCAGCCAAGGTACAGGGTCGGGCACTGAAGCTTTCTTT. Encoded protein: CASSQGTGSGTEAFF.